The source of this TCR beta chain is a study of shared clonotypes between healthy human individuals. General observations from the study: A few donors showed sharing of about 4.7% of naive CD4 clonotypes. Among donors, the sharing of clonotypes was expected to be influenced by sequencing depth.

Details on this clone: What it recognizes is unknown.

The V gene's germline CDR1 is PRHDT and CDR2 FYEKMQ (reference sequence). V was trimmed by 6 bases and J by 0 bases, leaving 12 bases between them. The CDR3 length is 15 residues. Deep-level settings were used for running the assay. As handled by the study authors: ImmunoSEQ yielded junction-only sequences lacking quality scores, so filtering differed. Assay used: immunoSEQ multiplex PCR; TCRdb lists only in-frame clones, some missing. The V and J calls and the clone size are those of that table, but D and trimming were determined from the DNA. The top ten clones hold 1.5% to 2% of a sample with around 1.9 million clones, just under 95% of them seen once. Cells designated naive CD8 were CD45RO-negative and were positively selected for CCR7, with terminally differentiated effector memory CD45RA+ cells excluded.

The V and J genes are TRBV13 and TRBJ1-3; D unclear. What was sequenced was naive CD8+ T cells from PBMCs. The receptor comes from a man aged 18-30 years in good health. Some clones in this sample may be carry-over from other donors' samples. The CDR3 loop reads CASRPYKASGNTIYF. The DNA of the CDR3 is TGTGCCAGCAGGCCCTATAAAGCCTCTGGAAACACCATATATTTT.